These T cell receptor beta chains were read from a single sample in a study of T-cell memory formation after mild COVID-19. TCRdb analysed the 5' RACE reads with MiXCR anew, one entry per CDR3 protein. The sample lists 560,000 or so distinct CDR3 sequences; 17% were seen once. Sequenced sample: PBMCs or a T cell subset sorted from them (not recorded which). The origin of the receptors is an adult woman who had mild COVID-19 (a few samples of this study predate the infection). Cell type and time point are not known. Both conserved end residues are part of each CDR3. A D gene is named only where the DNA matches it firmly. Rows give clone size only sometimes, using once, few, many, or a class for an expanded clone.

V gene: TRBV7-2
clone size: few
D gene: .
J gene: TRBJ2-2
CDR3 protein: CASSLVRHTGELFF
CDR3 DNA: TGTGCCAGCAGCTTAGTGCGACACACCGGGGAGCTGTTTTTT

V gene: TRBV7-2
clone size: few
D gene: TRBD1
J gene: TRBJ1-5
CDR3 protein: CASSARDRGQPQHF
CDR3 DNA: TGTGCCAGCAGCGCCCGGGACAGGGGCCAGCCCCAGCATTTT

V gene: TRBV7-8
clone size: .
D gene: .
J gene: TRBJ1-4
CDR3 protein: CASKRTASNEKLFF
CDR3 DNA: TGTGCCAGCAAGAGGACAGCCTCTAATGAAAAACTGTTTTTT

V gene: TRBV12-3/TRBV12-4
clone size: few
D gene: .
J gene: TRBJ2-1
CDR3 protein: CASSPDVISYNEQFF
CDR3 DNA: TGTGCCAGCAGTCCAGACGTGATCTCCTACAATGAGCAGTTCTTC

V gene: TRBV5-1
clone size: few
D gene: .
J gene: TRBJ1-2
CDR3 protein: CASSLGRAVYGYTF
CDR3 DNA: TGCGCCAGCAGCTTGGGCAGGGCGGTCTATGGCTACACCTTC

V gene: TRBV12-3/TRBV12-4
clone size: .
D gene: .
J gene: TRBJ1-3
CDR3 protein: CASSLAGGPGNTIYF
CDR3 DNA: TGTGCCAGCAGTTTAGCAGGGGGACCCGGAAACACCATATATTTT

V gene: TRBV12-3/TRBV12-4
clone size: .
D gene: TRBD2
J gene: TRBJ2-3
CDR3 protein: CASSVRTSGYQSTDTQYF
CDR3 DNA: TGTGCCAGCAGCGTTCGGACTAGCGGGTATCAAAGCACAGATACGCAGTATTTT

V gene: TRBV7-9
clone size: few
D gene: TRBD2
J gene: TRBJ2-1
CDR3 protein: CASGPTSGRDNEQFF
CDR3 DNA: TGTGCCAGCGGCCCAACTAGCGGGAGAGACAATGAGCAGTTCTTC

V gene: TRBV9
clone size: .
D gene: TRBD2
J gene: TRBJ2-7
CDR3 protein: CASSVGGRGSYEQYF
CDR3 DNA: TGTGCCAGCAGCGTGGGCGGGAGGGGCTCCTACGAGCAGTACTTC

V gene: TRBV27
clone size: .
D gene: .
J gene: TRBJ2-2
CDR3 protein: CASSLDTWGTGELFF
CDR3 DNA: TGTGCCAGCAGTTTAGACACATGGGGCACCGGGGAGCTGTTTTTT

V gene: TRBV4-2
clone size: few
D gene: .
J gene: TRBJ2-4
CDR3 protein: CASSQDLDAKNIQYF
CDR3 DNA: TGTGCCAGCAGCCAAGACCTGGATGCCAAAAACATTCAGTACTTC

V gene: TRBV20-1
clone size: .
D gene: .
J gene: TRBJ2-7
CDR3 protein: CSATQGSLPYEQYF
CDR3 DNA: TGCAGTGCTACCCAGGGGTCTCTACCCTACGAGCAGTACTTC

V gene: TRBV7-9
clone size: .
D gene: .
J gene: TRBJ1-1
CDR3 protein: CASSLVSGPNTEAFF
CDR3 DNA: TGTGCCAGCAGCTTAGTTTCAGGGCCGAACACTGAAGCTTTCTTT

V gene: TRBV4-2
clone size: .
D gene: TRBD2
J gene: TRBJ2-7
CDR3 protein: CASSQLAGYSYEQYF
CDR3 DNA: TGTGCCAGCAGCCAACTAGCGGGTTACTCCTACGAGCAGTACTTC

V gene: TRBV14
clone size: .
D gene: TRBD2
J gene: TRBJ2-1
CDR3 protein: CASSRLAGKYNEQFF
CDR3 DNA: TGTGCCAGCAGCCGATTAGCGGGGAAGTACAATGAGCAGTTCTTC

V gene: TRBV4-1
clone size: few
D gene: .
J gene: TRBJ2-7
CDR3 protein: CASSLPQGTQYF
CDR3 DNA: TGCGCCAGCAGCCTACCTCAGGGGACGCAGTACTTC

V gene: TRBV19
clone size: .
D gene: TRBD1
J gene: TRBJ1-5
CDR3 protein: CASPGGTAIDQPQHF
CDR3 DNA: TGTGCCAGTCCGGGGGGGACAGCTATAGATCAGCCCCAGCATTTT

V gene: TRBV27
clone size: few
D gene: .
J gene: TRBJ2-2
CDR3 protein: CATRYVWTGELFF
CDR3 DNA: TGTGCCACCCGATATGTTTGGACCGGGGAGCTGTTTTTT

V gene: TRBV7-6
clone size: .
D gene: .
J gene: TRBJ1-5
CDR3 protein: CASSSEQGTQPQHF
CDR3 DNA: TGTGCCAGCAGCTCAGAACAGGGAACTCAGCCCCAGCATTTT

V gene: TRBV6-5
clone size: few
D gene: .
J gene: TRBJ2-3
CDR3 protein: CASSSRDGDTQYF
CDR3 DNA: TGTGCCAGCAGTTCAAGGGATGGGGATACGCAGTATTTT

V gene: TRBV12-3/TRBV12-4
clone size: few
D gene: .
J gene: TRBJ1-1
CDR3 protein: CASRGATEAFF
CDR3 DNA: TGTGCCAGCAGAGGGGCGACTGAAGCTTTCTTT

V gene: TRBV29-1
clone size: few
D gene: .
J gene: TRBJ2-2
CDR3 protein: CSVEEQGSTGELFF
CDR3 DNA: TGCAGCGTTGAGGAGCAGGGAAGCACCGGGGAGCTGTTTTTT

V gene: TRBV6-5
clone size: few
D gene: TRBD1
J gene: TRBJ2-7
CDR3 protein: CASSSVRGTYEQYF
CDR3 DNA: TGTGCCAGCAGTTCGGTCAGGGGGACCTACGAGCAGTACTTC

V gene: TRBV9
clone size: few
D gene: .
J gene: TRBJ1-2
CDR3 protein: CASSVGGNYTF
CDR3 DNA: TGTGCCAGCAGCGTAGGGGGAAACTACACCTTC

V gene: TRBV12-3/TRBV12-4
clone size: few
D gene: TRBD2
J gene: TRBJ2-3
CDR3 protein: CASSTGTSEVDTQYF
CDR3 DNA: TGTGCCAGCAGTACCGGGACTAGCGAGGTAGATACGCAGTATTTT

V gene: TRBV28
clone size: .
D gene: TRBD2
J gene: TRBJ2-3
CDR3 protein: CASSAGDSDTQYF
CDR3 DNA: TGTGCCAGCTCGGCGGGAGACTCAGATACGCAGTATTTT

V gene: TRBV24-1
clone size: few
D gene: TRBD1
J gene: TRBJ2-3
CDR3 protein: CATSDPDRVGNTQYF
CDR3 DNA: TGTGCCACCAGTGATCCTGACAGGGTAGGAAATACGCAGTATTTT

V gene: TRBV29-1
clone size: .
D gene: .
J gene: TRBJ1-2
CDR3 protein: CSVEVYIGGYTF
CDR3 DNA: TGCAGCGTTGAAGTTTACATAGGCGGCTACACCTTC

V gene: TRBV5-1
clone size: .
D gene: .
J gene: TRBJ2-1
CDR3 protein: CASSLVTGSSNEQFF
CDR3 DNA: TGCGCCAGCAGCTTGGTTACAGGGAGTTCCAATGAGCAGTTCTTC

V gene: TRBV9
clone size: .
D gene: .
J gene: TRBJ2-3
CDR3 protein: CASSLVDVGEDTQYF
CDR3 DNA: TGTGCCAGCAGTCTAGTAGATGTAGGGGAAGATACGCAGTATTTT

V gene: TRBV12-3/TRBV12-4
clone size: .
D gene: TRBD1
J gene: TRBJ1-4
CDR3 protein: CASSDRGREGLFF
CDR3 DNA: TGTGCCAGCAGCGACAGGGGGCGCGAAGGACTGTTTTTT

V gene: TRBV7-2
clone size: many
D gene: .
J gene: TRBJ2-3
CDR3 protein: CASTTGIRTDTQYF
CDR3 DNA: TGTGCCAGTACTACCGGGATTCGCACAGATACGCAGTATTTT

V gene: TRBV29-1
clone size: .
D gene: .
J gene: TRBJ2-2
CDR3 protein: CSVSDQMASGPTGELFF
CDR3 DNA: TGCAGCGTATCGGACCAAATGGCGTCCGGGCCCACCGGGGAGCTGTTTTTT

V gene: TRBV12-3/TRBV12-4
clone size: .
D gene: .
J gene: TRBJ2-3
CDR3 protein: CASSLIRGATDTQYF
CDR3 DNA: TGTGCCAGCAGTTTGATCCGGGGGGCCACAGATACGCAGTATTTT

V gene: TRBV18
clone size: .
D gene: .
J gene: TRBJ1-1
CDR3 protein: CASSPSQDSPRTEAFF
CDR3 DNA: TGTGCCAGCTCACCATCTCAGGACAGTCCCAGAACTGAAGCTTTCTTT

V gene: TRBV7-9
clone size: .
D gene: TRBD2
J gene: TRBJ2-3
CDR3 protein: CARSPPGSGGFNTQYF
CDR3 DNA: TGTGCCAGAAGCCCCCCGGGTAGCGGGGGTTTTAATACGCAGTATTTT

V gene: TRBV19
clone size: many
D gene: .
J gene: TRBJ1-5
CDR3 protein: CASSGKGSFQPQHF
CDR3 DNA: TGTGCCAGTAGCGGGAAGGGGAGTTTTCAGCCCCAGCATTTT

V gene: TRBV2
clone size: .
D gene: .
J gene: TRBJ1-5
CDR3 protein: CASKLRPPEPQHF
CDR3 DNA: TGTGCCAGCAAGCTAAGGCCCCCAGAGCCCCAGCATTTT

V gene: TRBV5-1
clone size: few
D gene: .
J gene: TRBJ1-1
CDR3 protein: CASSFGGRMNTEAFF
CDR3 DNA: TGCGCCAGCAGCTTTGGGGGGCGGATGAACACTGAAGCTTTCTTT

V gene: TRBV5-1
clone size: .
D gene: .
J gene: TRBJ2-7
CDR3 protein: CARRVQGISYEQYF
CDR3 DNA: TGCGCCAGGAGGGTACAGGGAATTTCCTACGAGCAGTACTTC